This T cell receptor (beta chain) was documented in a study of blood T cell repertoires in COVID-19 (dated by TCRdb to about 2020). Context from the whole study: The collaborator samples originated in the United States, Italy and Spain and spanned the acute and convalescent phases of COVID-19. The material from the prospective study consisted of cDNA or gDNA derived from T cells, B-cell-depleted T cells, or PBMCs. The dataset comprised deeply sampled blood TCRbeta repertoires from subjects exposed to, actively infected with, or recovered from COVID-19. The repertoires were released in a freely available public database meant as a resource for research on the immune response to SARS-CoV-2. The samples were drawn from the first 160 participants of the ongoing ImmuneRACE study and from roughly 1,300 subjects provided by 6 global collaborators. Nearly every sample came with metadata listing a de-identified subject ID, COVID-19 status, age in years and sex. HLA class I and class II types, where available, came from metadata supplied by the sample provider rather than from assay-based typing. The full study reports these points: The amount of clinical and demographic metadata varied by source and participant and was provided uncurated.

TCRbeta CDR3 regions were amplified from genomic DNA by means of the immunoSEQ Assay, a bias-controlled multiplex PCR. Concerning the study's data processing: The number of nucleated cells in each sample was estimated from the amplification of reference gene primers within the assay. Sequence reads were collapsed and filtered to measure the absolute abundance of every unique TCRbeta CDR3 rearrangement. For each sample, productive Simpson clonality was calculated by taking the square root of Simpson's diversity index across productive rearrangements. Sourced from immuneACCESS, this table was stored by TCRdb with only in-frame sequences that have V and J called. A share of the clones is absent; for the studies checked, an unresolved V gene accounts for under half, and the remainder has no known explanation. V, J and clone size derive from that table, while D and trimming were established from the DNA sequence. For this sample the table gives more than 400,000 clones, of which about 90% were detected only once. The leading ten clones occupy under 0.75% of the sample.

V sheds 2 bases and J sheds 1 base, leaving 9 bases between their ends. From cysteine to phenylalanine, the CDR3 is 14 amino acids long. The retained sequence is limited to the CDR3, 42 bases, with the frame set at the first base. The germline V gene gives CDR1 as SGHRS and CDR2 as YFSETQ. In the prospective study, participants were roughly 18 to 90 years old, resided in approximately 22 geographic areas of the United States, and were enrolled through a virtual design. Cohort assignment in the prospective study relied on participant-reported clinical history from a screening survey and a study questionnaire. For ImmuneRACE Cohort 3, a participant was defined as recovered based on two consecutive negative NP/OP PCR tests, clearance by a healthcare professional, or resolution of symptoms. In the prospective study, mobile phlebotomists collected whole blood, serum and a nasopharyngeal or oropharyngeal swab from each participant. Prospective study participants could optionally give additional blood draws and questionnaires over an approximately two-month period. Before DNA extraction, prospective study blood samples were shipped either frozen or at room temperature.

Regarding this clone: Its target antigen remains unknown. No qualities accompany the bases; no much larger clone lies one base away.

The rearranged chain carries TRBV5-1 and TRBJ1-1, with no confident D gene call. This receptor was identified in a woman younger than 35 who had recovered from COVID-19. The specimen sequenced was PBMCs or T cells enriched from blood (not recorded which). The CDR3 has the sequence CASSLGGENTEAFF. The DNA sequence is given as TGCGCCAGCAGCTTAGGAGGTGAGAACACTGAAGCTTTCTTT.